This TCR beta chain was recorded in a study of T cell responses to AZD1222 COVID-19 vaccine. Produced via immunoSEQ multiplex PCR; TCRdb's table is partial and in-frame only. The sample includes some 150,000 clones, 90% seen only once; the top ten take 1.5% to 2%. Overall study results and limits: It should be noted that donors were predominantly white British and more often female, and clonal diversity was possibly underestimated.

About this clone: Its target is unknown.

Germline V lookup: CDR1 KGHSH, CDR2 LQKENI. The CDR3 runs 14 residues. Trimming cost V 2 bases and J 5 bases, with 12 bases left between them. This TCR came from an adult in good health. The chain combines TRBV18 with TRBJ1-2, with a possible D match to TRBD1 (5 bases). The sample consisted of peripheral blood, taken on day 0 of AZD1222 vaccination. CDR3 sequence (DNA): TGTGCCAGCTCACCAGGACATGAAAAATATGGCTACACCTTC. Its translation: CASSPGHEKYGYTF.